The sequence of this T cell receptor (beta chain) was determined in a study of CD8 T cells in ankylosing spondylitis. Study observations and caveats: As reported, disease-linked clones showed significant enrichment in matched ankylosing spondylitis synovial fluid. A TCR beta motif of eight or nine highly homologous variants seemed to mark ankylosing spondylitis blood.

Researchers built TCR beta libraries using quantitative 5'-RACE with molecular barcodes. TCRdb recomputed calls from the 5' RACE reads with MiXCR, one row per CDR3 protein. The profile shows under 250,000 distinct CDR3 sequences, 7.5% to 9.5% of them singletons. V gave up 3 bases and J gave up 8 bases, with 4 bases separating them. This CDR3 is built from 11 residues. This clonotype occurred many times. Its specificity is not known. This TCR was recovered from a female donor with ankylosing spondylitis or in good health (not recorded which). This chain uses TRBV12-3 or TRBV12-4 with TRBJ2-2; D not certain. The sequencing sample was made of blood, either unsorted or a sorted T cell fraction (not recorded which). The CDR3 DNA reads TGTGCCAGCAGTTTTAGGGGGGAGCTGTTTTTT. It is translated as CASSFRGELFF.